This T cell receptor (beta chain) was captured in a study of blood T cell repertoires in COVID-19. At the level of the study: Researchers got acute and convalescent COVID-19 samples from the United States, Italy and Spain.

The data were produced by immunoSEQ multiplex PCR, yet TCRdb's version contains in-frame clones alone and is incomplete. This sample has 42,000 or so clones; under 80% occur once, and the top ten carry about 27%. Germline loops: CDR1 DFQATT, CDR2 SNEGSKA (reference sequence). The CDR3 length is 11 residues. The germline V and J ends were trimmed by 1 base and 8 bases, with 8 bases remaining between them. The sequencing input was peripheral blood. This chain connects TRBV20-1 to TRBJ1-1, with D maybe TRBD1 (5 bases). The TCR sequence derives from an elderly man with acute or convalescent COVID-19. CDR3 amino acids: CSARVYREAFF. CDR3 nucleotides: TGCAGTGCTAGAGTCTACAGGGAAGCTTTCTTT.